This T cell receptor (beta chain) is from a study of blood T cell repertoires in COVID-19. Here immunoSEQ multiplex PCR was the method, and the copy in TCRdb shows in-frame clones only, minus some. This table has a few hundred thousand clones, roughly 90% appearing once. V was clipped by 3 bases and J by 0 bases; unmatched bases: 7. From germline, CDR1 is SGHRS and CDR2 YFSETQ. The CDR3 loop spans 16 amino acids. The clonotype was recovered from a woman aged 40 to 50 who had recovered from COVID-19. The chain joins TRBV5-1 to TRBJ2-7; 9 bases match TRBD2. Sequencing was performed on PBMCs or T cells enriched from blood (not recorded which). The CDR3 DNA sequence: TGCGCCAGCAGCTCCGGCCCTAGCGGGAACTCCTACGAGCAGTACTTC. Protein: CASSSGPSGNSYEQYF.